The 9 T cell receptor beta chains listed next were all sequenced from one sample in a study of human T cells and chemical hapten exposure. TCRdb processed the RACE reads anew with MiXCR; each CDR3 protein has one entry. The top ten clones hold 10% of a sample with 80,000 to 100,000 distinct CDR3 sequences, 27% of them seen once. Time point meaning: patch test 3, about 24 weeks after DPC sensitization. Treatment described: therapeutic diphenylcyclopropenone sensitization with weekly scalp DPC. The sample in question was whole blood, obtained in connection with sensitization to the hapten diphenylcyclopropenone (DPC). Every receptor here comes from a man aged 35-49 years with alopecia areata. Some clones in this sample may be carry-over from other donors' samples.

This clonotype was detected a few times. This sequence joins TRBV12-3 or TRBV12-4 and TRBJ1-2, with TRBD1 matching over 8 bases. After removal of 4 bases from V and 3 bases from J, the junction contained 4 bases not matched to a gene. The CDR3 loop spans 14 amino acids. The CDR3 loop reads CASSSRTGYYGYTF. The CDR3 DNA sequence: TGTGCCAGCAGTTCCAGGACAGGGTACTATGGCTACACCTTC.

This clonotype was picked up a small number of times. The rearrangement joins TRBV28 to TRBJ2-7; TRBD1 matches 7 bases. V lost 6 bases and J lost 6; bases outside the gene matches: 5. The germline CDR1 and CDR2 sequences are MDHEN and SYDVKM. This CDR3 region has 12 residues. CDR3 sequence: CASSLTGREQYF. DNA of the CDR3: TGTGCCAGCAGCTTGACAGGGCGCGAGCAGTACTTC.

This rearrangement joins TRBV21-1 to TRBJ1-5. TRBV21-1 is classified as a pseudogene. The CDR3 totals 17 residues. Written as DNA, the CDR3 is TGTGCCAGCAGCCCCTATGGACGGGAGAGGCCCAATCAGCCCCAGCATTTT. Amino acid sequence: CASSPYGRERPNQPQHF.

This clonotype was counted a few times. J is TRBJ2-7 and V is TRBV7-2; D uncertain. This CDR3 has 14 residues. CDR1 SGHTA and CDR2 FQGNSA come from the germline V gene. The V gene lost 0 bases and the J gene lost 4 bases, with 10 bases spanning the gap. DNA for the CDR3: TGTGCCAGCAGCTTAGCTGGCAGGAGTTACGAGCAGTACTTC. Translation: CASSLAGRSYEQYF.

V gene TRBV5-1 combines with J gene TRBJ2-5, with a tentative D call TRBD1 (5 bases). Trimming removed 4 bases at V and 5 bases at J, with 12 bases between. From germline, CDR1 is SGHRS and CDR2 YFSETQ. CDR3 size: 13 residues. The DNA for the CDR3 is TGCGCCAGCAGCACAGGACATGGGGAGACCCAGTACTTC. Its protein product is CASSTGHGETQYF.

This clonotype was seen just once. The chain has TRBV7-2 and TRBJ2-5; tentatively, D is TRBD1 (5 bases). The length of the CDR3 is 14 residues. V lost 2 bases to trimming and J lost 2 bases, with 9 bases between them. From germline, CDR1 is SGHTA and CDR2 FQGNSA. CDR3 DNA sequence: TGTGCCAGCAGCTTAAACAGGTTACAAGAGACCCAGTACTTC. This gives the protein CASSLNRLQETQYF.

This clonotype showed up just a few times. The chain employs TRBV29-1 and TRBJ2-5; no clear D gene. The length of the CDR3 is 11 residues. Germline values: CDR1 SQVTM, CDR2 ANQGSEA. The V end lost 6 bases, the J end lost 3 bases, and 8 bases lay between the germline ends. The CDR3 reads CSVTQEETQYF. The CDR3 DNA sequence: TGCAGCGTAACTCAAGAAGAGACCCAGTACTTC.

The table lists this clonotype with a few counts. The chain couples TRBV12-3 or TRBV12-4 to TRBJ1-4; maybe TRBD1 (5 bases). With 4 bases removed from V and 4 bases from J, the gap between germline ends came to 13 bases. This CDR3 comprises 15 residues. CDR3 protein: CASSSHGGINEKLFF. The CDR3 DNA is TGTGCCAGCAGTTCCCACGGGGGGATTAATGAAAAACTGTTTTTT.

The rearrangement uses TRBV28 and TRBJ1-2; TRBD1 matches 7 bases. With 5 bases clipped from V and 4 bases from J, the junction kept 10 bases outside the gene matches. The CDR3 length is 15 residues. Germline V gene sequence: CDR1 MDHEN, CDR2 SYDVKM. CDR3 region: CASSPYGQAIYGYTF. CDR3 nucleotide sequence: TGTGCCAGCAGTCCTTATGGACAGGCTATCTATGGCTACACCTTC.